Sequencing of this T cell receptor (beta chain) was carried out in a study of long-term antiretroviral therapy in people with HIV. The wider study: The oldest specimens predate the 2015 immediate-ART recommendation by about a decade.

There are 13 residues in the CDR3. V was shortened by 3 bases and J by 7 bases, with 10 bases between the two germline ends. Per germline, CDR1 SGHTA and CDR2 FQGNSA. Samples were assayed with immunoSEQ v3.0 at survey level. The target of sequencing was about 40,000-50,000 T-cell genomes per sample. Sequencing was performed with immunoSEQ multiplex PCR; in TCRdb, only in-frame clones are kept and a portion is missing. In the table there are tens of thousands of clones, around 80% of which are singletons. Among participants with HIV, every one received treatment in the United States. The chain combines TRBV7-2 with TRBJ1-3; no firm D call. The sequence derives from a woman aged 50 to 60 with HIV. This specimen consisted of unsorted PBMCs, obtained 3.1 years after starting antiretroviral therapy. The CDR3 region has the DNA TGTGCCAGCAGCTTTATTACCGGGAACACCATATATTTT. Protein product: CASSFITGNTIYF.